This T cell receptor beta chain stems from a study of T cell responses to AZD1222 COVID-19 vaccine. On this clone: Its matching antigen is unknown.

Researchers grouped second doses given at about 4 or about 12 weeks into one pool. Clones were read by immunoSEQ multiplex PCR, and TCRdb kept only the in-frame ones, dropping some. Here the sample spans about 120,000 clones, around 92% being singletons. The CDR3 length is 15 residues. CDR1 SEHNR and CDR2 FQNEAQ come from the germline V gene (reference sequence). Trimming left V 2 bases short and J 4 bases short, with 15 bases between. Findings and limits, study-wide: Nearly half of spike-specific TCRs reportedly target unmutated variant regions.

The sample was peripheral blood, taken 28 days after the second AZD1222 dose. V usage is TRBV7-9 and J usage is TRBJ2-7, with D perhaps TRBD1 or TRBD2 (6 bases each). The receptor was isolated from an adult who received the AZD1222 COVID-19 vaccine. CDR3 nucleotides: TGTGCCAGCAGCTTAATGTCGGGGGCTGGTTACGAGCAGTACTTC. Translating it yields CASSLMSGAGYEQYF.